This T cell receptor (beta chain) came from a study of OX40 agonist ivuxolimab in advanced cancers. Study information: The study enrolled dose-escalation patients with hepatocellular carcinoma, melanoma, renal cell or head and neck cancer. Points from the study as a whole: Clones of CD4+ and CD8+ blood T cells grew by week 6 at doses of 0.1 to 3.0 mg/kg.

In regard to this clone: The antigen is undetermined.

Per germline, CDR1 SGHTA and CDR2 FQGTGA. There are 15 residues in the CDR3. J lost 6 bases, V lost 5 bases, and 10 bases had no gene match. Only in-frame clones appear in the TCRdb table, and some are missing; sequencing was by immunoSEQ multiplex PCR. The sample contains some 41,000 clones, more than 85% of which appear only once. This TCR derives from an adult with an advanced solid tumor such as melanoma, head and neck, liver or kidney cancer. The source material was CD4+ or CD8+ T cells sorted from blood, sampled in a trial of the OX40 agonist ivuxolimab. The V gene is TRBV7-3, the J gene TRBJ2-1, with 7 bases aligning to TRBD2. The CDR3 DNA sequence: TGTGCCAGCAGCGACCGTCCGTGGGGGGGCAATGAGCAGTTCTTC. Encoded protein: CASSDRPWGGNEQFF.